Reported below is one TCR beta chain. Its antigen is still unknown. Clones were read by immunoSEQ multiplex PCR, and TCRdb kept only the in-frame ones, dropping some. This sample carries some 88,000 clones, just over 90% of them seen once, and the ten largest clones take more than 4.5%. The CDR3 sequence is 18 residues long. The V gene end was trimmed by 0 bases and the J gene end by 5 bases; junction bases not matched to a gene: 12. In germline, CDR1 is MNHEY, CDR2 SMNVEV (reference sequence). The sample originates from a study of T cell responses to AZD1222 COVID-19 vaccine. Findings and caveats of the study: Reportedly, close to half of spike-specific TCRs are directed against unmutated variant regions. White British ancestry dominated among donors, who included more females, and clonal diversity was possibly underestimated. Sampled repertoires all dated from after the peak T cell response.

The chain joins TRBV27 to TRBJ2-3; 9 nucleotides line up with TRBD2. This clonotype was obtained from an adult in good health. The sample in question was peripheral blood, obtained on day 0 of AZD1222 vaccination. CDR3 amino acids: CASSLSFVAGVVVDTQYF. The CDR3 DNA reads TGTGCCAGCAGTTTATCGTTTGTAGCGGGAGTCGTGGTAGATACGCAGTATTTT.